This TCR beta chain was profiled in a study of cytomegalovirus exposure and HLA in healthy donors. V lost 0 bases to trimming and J lost 7 bases, with 15 bases between them. This CDR3 comprises 16 residues. Germline V gives CDR1 MNHEY, CDR2 SVGAGI. Primers for the PCR totalled 60 Vbeta and 13 Jbeta. Only in-frame clones appear in the TCRdb table, and some are missing; sequencing was by immunoSEQ multiplex PCR. The sample yields approximately 120,000 clones, 72% seen once. This sequence was found in a man aged 25-45 years in good health and CMV-seronegative. V gene TRBV6-5 combines with J gene TRBJ1-4; D may be TRBD1 (6 bases). What was sequenced was PBMCs. The CDR3 here is CASSYSSGGASEKLFF. CDR3 coding DNA: TGTGCCAGCAGTTACTCGAGCGGGGGCGCGAGTGAAAAACTGTTTTTT.